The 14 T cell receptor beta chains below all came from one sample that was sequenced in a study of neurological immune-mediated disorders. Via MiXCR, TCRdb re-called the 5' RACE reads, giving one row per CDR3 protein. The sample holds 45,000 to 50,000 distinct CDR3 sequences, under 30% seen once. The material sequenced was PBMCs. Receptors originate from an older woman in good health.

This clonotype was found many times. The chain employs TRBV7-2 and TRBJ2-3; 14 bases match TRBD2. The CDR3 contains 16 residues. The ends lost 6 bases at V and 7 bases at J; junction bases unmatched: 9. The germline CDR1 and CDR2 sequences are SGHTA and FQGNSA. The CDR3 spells CASSPPTSGRGNTQYF. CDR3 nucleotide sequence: TGTGCCAGCAGTCCTCCGACTAGCGGGAGGGGTAATACGCAGTATTTT.

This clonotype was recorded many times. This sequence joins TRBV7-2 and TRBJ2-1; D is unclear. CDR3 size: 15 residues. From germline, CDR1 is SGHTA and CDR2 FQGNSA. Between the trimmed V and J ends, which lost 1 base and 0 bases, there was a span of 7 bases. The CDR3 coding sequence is TGTGCCAGCAGCTTAGGCTTACCCTCCTACAATGAGCAGTTCTTC. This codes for CASSLGLPSYNEQFF.

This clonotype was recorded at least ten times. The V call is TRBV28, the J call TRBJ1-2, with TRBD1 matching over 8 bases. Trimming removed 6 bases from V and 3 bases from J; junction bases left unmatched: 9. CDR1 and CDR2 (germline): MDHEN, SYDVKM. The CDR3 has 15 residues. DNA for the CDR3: TGTGCCAGCAGCCCTGCAGGGGGCGGGCACTATGGCTACACCTTC. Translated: CASSPAGGGHYGYTF.

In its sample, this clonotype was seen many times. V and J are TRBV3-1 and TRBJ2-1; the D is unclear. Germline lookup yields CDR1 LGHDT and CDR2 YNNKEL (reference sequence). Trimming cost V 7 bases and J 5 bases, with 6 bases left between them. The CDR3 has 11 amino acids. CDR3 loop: CASTHDNEQFF. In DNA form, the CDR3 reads TGTGCCAGCACCCATGACAATGAGCAGTTCTTC.

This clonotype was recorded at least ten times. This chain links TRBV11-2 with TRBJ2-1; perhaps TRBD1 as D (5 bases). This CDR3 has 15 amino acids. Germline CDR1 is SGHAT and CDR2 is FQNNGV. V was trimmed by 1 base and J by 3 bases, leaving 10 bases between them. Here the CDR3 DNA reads TGTGCCAGCAGCTTAGGGACACCCTTCTACAATGAGCAGTTCTTC. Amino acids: CASSLGTPFYNEQFF.

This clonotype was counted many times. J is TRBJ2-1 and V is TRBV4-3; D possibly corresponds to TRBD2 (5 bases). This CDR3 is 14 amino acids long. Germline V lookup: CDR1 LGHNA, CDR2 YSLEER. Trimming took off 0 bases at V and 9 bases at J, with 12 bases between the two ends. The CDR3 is CASSQDRSSGEQFF. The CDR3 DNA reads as TGCGCCAGCAGCCAAGATCGCAGCAGCGGTGAGCAGTTCTTC.

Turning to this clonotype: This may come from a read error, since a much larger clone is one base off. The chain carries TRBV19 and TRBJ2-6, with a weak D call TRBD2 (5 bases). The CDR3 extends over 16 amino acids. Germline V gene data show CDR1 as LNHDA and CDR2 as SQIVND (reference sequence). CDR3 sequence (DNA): TGTGCCTGTAGTATCTGGGGAGACTCTGGGGCCAACGTCCTGACTTTC. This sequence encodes CACSIWGDSGANVLTF. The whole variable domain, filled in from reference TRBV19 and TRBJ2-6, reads DGGITQSPKYLFRKEGQNVTLSCEQNLNHDAMYWYRQDPGQGLRLIYYSQIVNDFQKGDIAEGYSVSREKKESFPLTVTSAQKNPTAFYLCACSIWGDSGANVLTFGAGSRLTVL.

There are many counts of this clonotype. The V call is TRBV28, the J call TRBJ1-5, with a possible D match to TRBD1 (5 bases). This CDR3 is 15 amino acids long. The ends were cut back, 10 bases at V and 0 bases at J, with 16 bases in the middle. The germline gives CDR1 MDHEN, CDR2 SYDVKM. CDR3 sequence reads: CATKMGGPSNQPQHF. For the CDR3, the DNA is TGTGCCACAAAAATGGGGGGACCTAGCAATCAGCCCCAGCATTTT.

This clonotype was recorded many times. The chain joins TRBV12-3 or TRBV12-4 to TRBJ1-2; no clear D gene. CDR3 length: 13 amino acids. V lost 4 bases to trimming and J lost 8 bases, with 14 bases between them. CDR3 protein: CASSSRTTQGYTF. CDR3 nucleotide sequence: TGTGCCAGCAGTTCCAGGACTACGCAAGGCTACACCTTC.

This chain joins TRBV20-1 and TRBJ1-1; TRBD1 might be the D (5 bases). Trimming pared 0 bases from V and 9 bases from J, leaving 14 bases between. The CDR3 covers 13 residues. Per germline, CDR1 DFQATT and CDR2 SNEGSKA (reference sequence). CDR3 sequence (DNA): TGCAGTGCTAGAGAAGGGACGTTAAGTAAAGCTTTCTTT. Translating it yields CSAREGTLSKAFF.

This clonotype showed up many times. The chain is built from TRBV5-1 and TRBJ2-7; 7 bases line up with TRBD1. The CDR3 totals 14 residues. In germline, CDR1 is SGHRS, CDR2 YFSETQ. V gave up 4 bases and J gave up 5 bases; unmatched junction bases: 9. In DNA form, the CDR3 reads TGCGCCAGCAGCACTCTGACAGGGATGAACGAGCAGTACTTC. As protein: CASSTLTGMNEQYF.

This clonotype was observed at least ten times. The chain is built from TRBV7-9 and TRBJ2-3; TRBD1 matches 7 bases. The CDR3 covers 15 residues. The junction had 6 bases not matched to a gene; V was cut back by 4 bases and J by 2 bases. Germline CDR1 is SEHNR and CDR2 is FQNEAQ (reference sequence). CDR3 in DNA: TGTGCCAGCAGCTCTCCGACAGGGATCACAGATACGCAGTATTTT. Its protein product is CASSSPTGITDTQYF.

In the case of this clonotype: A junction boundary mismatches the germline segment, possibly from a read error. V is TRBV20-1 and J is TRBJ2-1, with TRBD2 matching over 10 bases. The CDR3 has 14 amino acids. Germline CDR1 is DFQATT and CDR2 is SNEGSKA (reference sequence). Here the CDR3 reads CSGGSGRLWNEKFF. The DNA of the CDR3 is TGCAGTGGCGGTAGCGGGAGGTTGTGGAATGAGAAGTTCTTC.

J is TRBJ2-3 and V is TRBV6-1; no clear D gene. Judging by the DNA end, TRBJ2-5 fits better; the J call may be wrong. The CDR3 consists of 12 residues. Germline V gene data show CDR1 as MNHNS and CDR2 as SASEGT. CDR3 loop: CASWSLGETQYF. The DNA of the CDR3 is TGTGCCAGCTGGTCCCTGGGGGAGACCCAGTACTTC.